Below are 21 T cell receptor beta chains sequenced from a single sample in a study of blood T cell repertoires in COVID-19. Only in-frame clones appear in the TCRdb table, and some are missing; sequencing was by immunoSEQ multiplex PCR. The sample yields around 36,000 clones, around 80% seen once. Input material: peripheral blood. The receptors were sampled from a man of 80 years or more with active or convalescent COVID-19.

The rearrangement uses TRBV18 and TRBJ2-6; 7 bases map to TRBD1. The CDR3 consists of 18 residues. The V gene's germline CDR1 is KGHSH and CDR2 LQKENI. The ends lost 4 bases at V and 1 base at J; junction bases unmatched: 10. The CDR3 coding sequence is TGTGCCAGCTCACTTTCCCGGACAGGTGGGTCTGGGGCCAACGTCCTGACTTTC. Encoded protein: CASSLSRTGGSGANVLTF.

The CDR3 here is CASSLGDRVSDTEAFF. The CDR3 DNA reads as TGTGCCAGCAGCTTAGGGGACAGGGTTAGCGACACTGAAGCTTTCTTT. The chain recombines TRBV7-2 with TRBJ1-1; 9 bases align to TRBD1. This CDR3 region has 16 residues. V gave up 1 base and J gave up 3 bases; unmatched junction bases: 6. The germline CDR1 and CDR2 sequences are SGHTA and FQGNSA. Together with reference TRBV7-2 and TRBJ1-1, the CDR3 gives the full variable domain: GAGVSQSPSNKVTEKGKDVELRCDPISGHTALYWYRQSLGQGLEFLIYFQGNSAPDKSGLPSDRFSAERTGGSVSTLTIQRTQQEDSAVYLCASSLGDRVSDTEAFFGQGTRLTVV.

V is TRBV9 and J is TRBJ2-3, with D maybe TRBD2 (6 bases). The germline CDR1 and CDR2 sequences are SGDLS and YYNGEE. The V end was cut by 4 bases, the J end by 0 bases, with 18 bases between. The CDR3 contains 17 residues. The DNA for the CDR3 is TGTGCCAGCAGCCCCTTGAAGCTAGCGAGTAGCACAGATACGCAGTATTTT. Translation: CASSPLKLASSTDTQYF.

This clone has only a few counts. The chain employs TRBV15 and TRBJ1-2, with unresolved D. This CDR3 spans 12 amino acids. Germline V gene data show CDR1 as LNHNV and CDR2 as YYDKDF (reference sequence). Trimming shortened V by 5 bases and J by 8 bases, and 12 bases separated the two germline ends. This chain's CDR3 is CATSPGFSGYTF. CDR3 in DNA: TGTGCCACCAGCCCGGGGTTTTCAGGCTACACCTTC.

CDR3 DNA sequence: TGTGCCAGTAGTGTCTTCGGCAATCAGCCCCAGCATTTT. It is translated as CASSVFGNQPQHF. The chain carries TRBV19 and TRBJ1-5; no reliable D call. The CDR3 has 13 amino acids. Germline V CDR1 and CDR2: LNHDA, SQIVND (reference sequence). V lost 5 bases to trimming and J lost 2 bases, with 7 bases between them.

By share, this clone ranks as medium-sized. The CDR3 here is CASSLSTGNYGYTF. For the CDR3, the DNA is TGTGCCAGCAGTTTATCGACAGGGAACTATGGCTACACCTTC. The chain uses TRBV27 and TRBJ1-2, with 7 bases matching TRBD1. The CDR3 runs to 14 residues. V trimming: 0 bases; J trimming: 2 bases; junction bases outside the gene matches: 0. The germline V gene encodes CDR1 MNHEY and CDR2 SMNVEV (reference sequence).

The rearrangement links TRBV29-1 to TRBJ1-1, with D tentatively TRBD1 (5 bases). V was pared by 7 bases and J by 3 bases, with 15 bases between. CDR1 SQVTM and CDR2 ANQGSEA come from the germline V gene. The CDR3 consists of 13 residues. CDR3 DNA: TGCAGCGCTCTGGGGCAGCATGACACTGAAGCTTTCTTT. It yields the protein CSALGQHDTEAFF.

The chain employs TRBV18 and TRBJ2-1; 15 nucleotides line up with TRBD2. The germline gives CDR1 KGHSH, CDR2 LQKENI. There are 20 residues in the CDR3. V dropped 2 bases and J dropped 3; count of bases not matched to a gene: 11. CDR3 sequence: CASSPKARTSGRELYNEQFF. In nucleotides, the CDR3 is TGTGCCAGCTCACCAAAAGCACGGACTAGCGGGAGGGAGCTCTACAATGAGCAGTTCTTC.

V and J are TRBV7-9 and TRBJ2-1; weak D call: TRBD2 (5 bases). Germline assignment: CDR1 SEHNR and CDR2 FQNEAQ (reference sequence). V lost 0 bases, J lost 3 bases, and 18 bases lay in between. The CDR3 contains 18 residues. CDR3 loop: CASSLAPFGVDIYNEQFF. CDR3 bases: TGTGCCAGCAGCTTAGCGCCGTTCGGGGTGGATATCTACAATGAGCAGTTCTTC.

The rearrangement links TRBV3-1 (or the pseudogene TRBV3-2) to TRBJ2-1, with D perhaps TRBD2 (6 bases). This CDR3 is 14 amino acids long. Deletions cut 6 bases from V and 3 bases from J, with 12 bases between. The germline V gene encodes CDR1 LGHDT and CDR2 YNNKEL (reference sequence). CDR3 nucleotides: TGTGCCAGCAGGGCTAGCGACCGCTACAATGAGCAGTTCTTC. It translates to CASRASDRYNEQFF.

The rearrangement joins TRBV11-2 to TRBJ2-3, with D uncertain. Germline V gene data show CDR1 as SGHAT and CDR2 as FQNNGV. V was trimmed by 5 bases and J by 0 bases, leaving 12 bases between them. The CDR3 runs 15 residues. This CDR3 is CASSPLTSSTDTQYF. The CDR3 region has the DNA TGTGCCAGCAGCCCGCTGACAAGCAGCACAGATACGCAGTATTTT. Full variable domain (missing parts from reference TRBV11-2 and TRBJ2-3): EAGVAQSPRYKIIEKRQSVAFWCNPISGHATLYWYQQILGQGPKLLIQFQNNGVVDDSQLPKDRFSAERLKGVDSTLKIQPAKLEDSAVYLCASSPLTSSTDTQYFGPGTRLTVL.

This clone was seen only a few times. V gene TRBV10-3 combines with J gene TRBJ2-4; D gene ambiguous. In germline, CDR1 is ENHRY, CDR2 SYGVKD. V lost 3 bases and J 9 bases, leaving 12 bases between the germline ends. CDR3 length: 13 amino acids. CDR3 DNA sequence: TGTGCCATCAGTGATGATGGCTTTGGCATTCAGTACTTC. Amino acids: CAISDDGFGIQYF.

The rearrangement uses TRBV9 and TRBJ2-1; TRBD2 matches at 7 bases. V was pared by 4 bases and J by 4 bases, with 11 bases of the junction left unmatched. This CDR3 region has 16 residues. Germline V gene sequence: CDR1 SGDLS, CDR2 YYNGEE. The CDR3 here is CASSPSGDLGYNEQFF. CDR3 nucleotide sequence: TGTGCCAGCAGCCCCAGCGGGGACTTGGGGTACAATGAGCAGTTCTTC.

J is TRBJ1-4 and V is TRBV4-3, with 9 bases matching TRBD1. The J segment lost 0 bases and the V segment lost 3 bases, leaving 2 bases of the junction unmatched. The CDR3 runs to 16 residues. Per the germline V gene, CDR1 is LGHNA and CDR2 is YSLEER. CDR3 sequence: CASSQGQGTTNEKLFF. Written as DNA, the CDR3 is TGCGCCAGCAGCCAGGGACAGGGCACAACTAATGAAAAACTGTTTTTT.

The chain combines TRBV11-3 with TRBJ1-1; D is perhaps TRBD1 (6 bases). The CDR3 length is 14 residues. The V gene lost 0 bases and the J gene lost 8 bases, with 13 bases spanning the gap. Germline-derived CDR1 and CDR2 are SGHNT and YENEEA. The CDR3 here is CASSLEMGGAEAFF. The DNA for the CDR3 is TGTGCCAGCAGCTTAGAAATGGGGGGGGCGGAAGCTTTCTTT.

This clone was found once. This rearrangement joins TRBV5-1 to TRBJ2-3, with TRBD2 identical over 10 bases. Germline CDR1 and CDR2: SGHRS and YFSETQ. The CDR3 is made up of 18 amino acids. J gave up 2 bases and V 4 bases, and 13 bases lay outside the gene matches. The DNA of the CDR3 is TGCGCCAGCAGCAAACAAGCCGGGACTAGCGAGTCCACAGATACGCAGTATTTT. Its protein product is CASSKQAGTSESTDTQYF.

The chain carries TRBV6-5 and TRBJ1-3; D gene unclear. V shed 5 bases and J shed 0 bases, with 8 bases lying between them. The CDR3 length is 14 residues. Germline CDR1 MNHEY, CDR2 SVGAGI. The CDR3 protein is CASSLQSSGNTIYF. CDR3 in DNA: TGTGCCAGCAGTCTACAGAGCTCTGGAAACACCATATATTTT.

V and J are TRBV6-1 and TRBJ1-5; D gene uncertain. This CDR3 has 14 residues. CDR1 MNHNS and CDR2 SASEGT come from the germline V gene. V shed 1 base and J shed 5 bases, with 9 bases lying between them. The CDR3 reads CASSEVGVDQPQHF. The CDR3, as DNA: TGTGCCAGCAGTGAAGTTGGAGTGGATCAGCCCCAGCATTTT.

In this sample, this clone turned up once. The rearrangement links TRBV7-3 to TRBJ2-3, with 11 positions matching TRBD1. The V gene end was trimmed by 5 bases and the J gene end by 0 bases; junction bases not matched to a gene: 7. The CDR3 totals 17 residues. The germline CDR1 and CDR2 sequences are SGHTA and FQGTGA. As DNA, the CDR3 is TGTGCCAGCAGCCCTCGGACAGGGGGCCTCAGCACAGATACGCAGTATTTT. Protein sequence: CASSPRTGGLSTDTQYF.

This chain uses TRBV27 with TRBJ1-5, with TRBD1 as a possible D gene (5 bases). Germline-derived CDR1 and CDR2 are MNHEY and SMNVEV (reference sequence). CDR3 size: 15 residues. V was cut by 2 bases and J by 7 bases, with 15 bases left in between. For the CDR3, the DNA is TGTGCCAGCAGTTTACTGTGGGGCCCAAGACAGCCCCAGCATTTT. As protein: CASSLLWGPRQPQHF.

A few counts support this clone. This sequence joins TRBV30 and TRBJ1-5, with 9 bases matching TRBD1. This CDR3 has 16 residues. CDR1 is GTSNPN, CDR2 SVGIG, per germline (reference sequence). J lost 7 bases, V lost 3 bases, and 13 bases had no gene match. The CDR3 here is CAWRPSQGAKIQPQHF. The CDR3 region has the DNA TGTGCCTGGAGACCATCACAGGGGGCGAAGATCCAGCCCCAGCATTTT.